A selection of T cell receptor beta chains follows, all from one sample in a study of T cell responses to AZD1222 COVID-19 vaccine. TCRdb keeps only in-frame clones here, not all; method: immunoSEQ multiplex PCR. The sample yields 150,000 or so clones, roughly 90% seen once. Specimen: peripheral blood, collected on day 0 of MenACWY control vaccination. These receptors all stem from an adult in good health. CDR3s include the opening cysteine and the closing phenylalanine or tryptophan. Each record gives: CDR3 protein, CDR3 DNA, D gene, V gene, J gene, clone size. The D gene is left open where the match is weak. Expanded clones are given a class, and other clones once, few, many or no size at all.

CDR3: CSARNGVQYF; DNA: TGCAGTGCTAGAAACGGGGTGCAGTACTTC; D: .; V: TRBV20-1; J: TRBJ2-7; size: .
CDR3: CASSLDVFRDTHYEQYF; DNA: TGCGCCAGCAGCTTGGATGTATTCAGGGACACTCACTACGAGCAGTACTTC; D: .; V: TRBV5-1; J: TRBJ2-7; size: once
CDR3: CASGGLSGQGLSSYEQYF; DNA: TGTGCCAGCGGCGGCCTCTCGGGACAGGGATTGTCCTCCTACGAGCAGTACTTC; D: TRBD1; V: TRBV27; J: TRBJ2-7; size: .
CDR3: CASSLQRGQVYGYTF; DNA: TGTGCCAGCAGTTTACAACGGGGTCAAGTCTATGGCTACACCTTC; D: .; V: TRBV28; J: TRBJ1-2; size: .
CDR3: CASSILRAGANVLTF; DNA: TGTGCCAGTAGTATCTTGAGGGCTGGGGCCAACGTCCTGACTTTC; D: .; V: TRBV19; J: TRBJ2-6; size: .
CDR3: CASSQNTEDRAVEAFF; DNA: TGCGCCAGCAGCCAAAATACCGAGGACAGGGCTGTTGAAGCTTTCTTT; D: TRBD1; V: TRBV4-1; J: TRBJ1-1; size: .
CDR3: CASSPQGRSVVDQPQHF; DNA: TGTGCCAGCTCACCTCAGGGACGATCGGTTGTGGATCAGCCCCAGCATTTT; D: .; V: TRBV18; J: TRBJ1-5; size: .
CDR3: CASSWVYNSPLHF; DNA: TGTGCCAGCAGTTGGGTTTATAATTCACCCCTCCACTTT; D: .; V: TRBV28; J: TRBJ1-6; size: .
CDR3: CASTLSPIAGDQGEQYF; DNA: TGTGCCAGCACCCTTAGTCCCATAGCGGGAGACCAGGGGGAGCAGTACTTC; D: TRBD2; V: TRBV11-3; J: TRBJ2-7; size: .
CDR3: CASSLSEYGYTF; DNA: TGTGCCAGCAGCTTGAGTGAATATGGCTACACCTTC; D: .; V: TRBV5-4; J: TRBJ1-2; size: .
CDR3: CASSQEANSPLHF; DNA: TGTGCCAGCTCGCAAGAGGCTAATTCACCCCTCCACTTT; D: .; V: TRBV18; J: TRBJ1-6; size: .
CDR3: CASSFGDSSSYEQYF; DNA: TGTGCCAGCAGCTTTGGGGACTCCAGCTCCTACGAGCAGTACTTC; D: .; V: TRBV11-2; J: TRBJ2-7; size: .
CDR3: CASSPPGSGSPDTQYF; DNA: TGTGCCAGCTCACCACCGGGTAGCGGGAGTCCAGATACGCAGTATTTT; D: TRBD2; V: TRBV18; J: TRBJ2-3; size: .
CDR3: CASSQDAWVSGELFF; DNA: TGTGCCAGCAGCCAAGATGCGTGGGTCTCCGGGGAGCTGTTTTTT; D: .; V: TRBV14; J: TRBJ2-2; size: .
CDR3: CASSLAGAGANVLTF; DNA: TGTGCCAGCAGCTTAGCAGGGGCTGGGGCCAACGTCCTGACTTTC; D: .; V: TRBV7-6; J: TRBJ2-6; size: .
CDR3: CASSSRQDYGYTF; DNA: TGTGCCAGCAGCTCGAGGCAGGACTATGGCTACACCTTC; D: .; V: TRBV6-6; J: TRBJ1-2; size: .
CDR3: CASSRPGDTQYF; DNA: TGTGCCAGCAGCCGGCCCGGGGATACGCAGTATTTT; D: .; V: TRBV6-5; J: TRBJ2-3; size: few
CDR3: CASSQTTGGYSPLHF; DNA: TGTGCCAGCAGCCAAACGACAGGGGGCTATTCACCCCTCCACTTT; D: TRBD1; V: TRBV3-1/TRBV3-2; J: TRBJ1-6; size: .
CDR3: CAQGGGGRGYTF; DNA: TGTGCCCAGGGGGGGGGCGGACGTGGCTACACCTTC; D: TRBD1; V: TRBV10-3; J: TRBJ1-2; size: few
CDR3: CASSWFGDTYEQYF; DNA: TGTGCCAGTAGTTGGTTTGGGGATACCTACGAGCAGTACTTC; D: .; V: TRBV19; J: TRBJ2-7; size: .
CDR3: CASSLSRTVYEQYF; DNA: TGTGCCAGCAGCTTATCACGGACAGTGTACGAGCAGTACTTC; D: .; V: TRBV7-9; J: TRBJ2-7; size: .
CDR3: CASSITGTGADTQYF; DNA: TGTGCCAGCAGTATCACCGGGACAGGGGCAGATACGCAGTATTTT; D: TRBD1; V: TRBV27; J: TRBJ2-3; size: .
CDR3: CASSQYGLIPPPEAFF; DNA: TGTGCCAGCAGCCAATACGGGCTTATACCGCCCCCTGAAGCTTTCTTT; D: .; V: TRBV14; J: TRBJ1-1; size: .
CDR3: CASSPRGDSGANVLTF; DNA: TGTGCCAGCAGCCCCCGGGGAGACTCTGGGGCCAACGTCCTGACTTTC; D: .; V: TRBV9; J: TRBJ2-6; size: .
CDR3: CASSLDPNTEAFF; DNA: TGTGCCAGCAGCTTGGACCCGAACACTGAAGCTTTCTTT; D: .; V: TRBV11-2; J: TRBJ1-1; size: many
CDR3: CAIRLDGLGSGANVLTF; DNA: TGTGCCATCAGGTTGGACGGGCTCGGCTCTGGGGCCAACGTCCTGACTTTC; D: .; V: TRBV10-3; J: TRBJ2-6; size: .
CDR3: CASSRSPGLQNSGNTIYF; DNA: TGTGCCAGCAGCCGCTCTCCGGGACTGCAAAATTCTGGAAACACCATATATTTT; D: .; V: TRBV7-2; J: TRBJ1-3; size: .
CDR3: CASSPSTDTQYF; DNA: TGTGCCAGCAGCCCTAGCACAGATACGCAGTATTTT; D: .; V: TRBV12-3/TRBV12-4; J: TRBJ2-3; size: .
CDR3: CASSLGGGNQPQHF; DNA: TGTGCCAGCAGCTTGGGAGGGGGAAATCAGCCCCAGCATTTT; D: .; V: TRBV7-2; J: TRBJ1-5; size: few
CDR3: CASSFQSGNTIYF; DNA: TGTGCCAGCAGCTTCCAGTCCGGAAACACCATATATTTT; D: .; V: TRBV5-5; J: TRBJ1-3; size: .
CDR3: CASSTGLDYNEQFF; DNA: TGTGCCAGCAGCACGGGACTAGATTACAATGAGCAGTTCTTC; D: TRBD2; V: TRBV9; J: TRBJ2-1; size: .
CDR3: CASSFRGSGELFF; DNA: TGTGCCAGCAGCTTCAGGGGTTCCGGGGAGCTGTTTTTT; D: .; V: TRBV5-4; J: TRBJ2-2; size: .
CDR3: CASFDYYQETQYF; DNA: TGTGCCAGCTTCGACTATTACCAAGAGACCCAGTACTTC; D: .; V: TRBV6-5; J: TRBJ2-5; size: .
CDR3: CASTNPGTVNTGELFF; DNA: TGTGCCAGTACCAATCCCGGGACAGTGAACACCGGGGAGCTGTTTTTT; D: TRBD1; V: TRBV19; J: TRBJ2-2; size: once
CDR3: CASSPPNRVGSYEQYF; DNA: TGTGCCAGCTCACCACCGAATAGGGTAGGCTCCTACGAGCAGTACTTC; D: .; V: TRBV18; J: TRBJ2-7; size: .
CDR3: CASSLDHVAGGRPEQFF; DNA: TGCGCCAGCAGCTTGGACCACGTAGCGGGGGGCCGCCCCGAGCAGTTCTTC; D: TRBD2; V: TRBV5-1; J: TRBJ2-1; size: .
CDR3: CARSSIELAGSQETQYF; DNA: TGTGCCAGAAGCTCAATAGAACTAGCGGGGAGCCAAGAGACCCAGTACTTC; D: TRBD2; V: TRBV5-3; J: TRBJ2-5; size: .
CDR3: CASSPGHEQYF; DNA: TGTGCCAGCAGCCCGGGCCACGAGCAGTACTTC; D: .; V: TRBV6-4; J: TRBJ2-7; size: .
CDR3: CASSQDSMSPTQYF; DNA: TGTGCCAGCAGCCAAGACAGTATGTCCCCAACGCAGTATTTT; D: .; V: TRBV3-1/TRBV3-2; J: TRBJ2-3; size: .
CDR3: CASSRQGRGTNEKLFF; DNA: TGTGCCAGCAGCCGCCAGGGGAGGGGGACTAATGAAAAACTGTTTTTT; D: .; V: TRBV9; J: TRBJ1-4; size: .
CDR3: CASSVISTVPEAFF; DNA: TGTGCCAGTAGTGTGATCTCGACAGTACCTGAAGCTTTCTTT; D: .; V: TRBV19; J: TRBJ1-1; size: .
CDR3: CASSHGRGTGQINEKLFF; DNA: TGTGCCAGCAGCCACGGGAGGGGGACAGGTCAAATTAATGAAAAACTGTTTTTT; D: TRBD1; V: TRBV7-9; J: TRBJ1-4; size: .
CDR3: CASSLSWAFPRGVTNEKLFF; DNA: TGTGCCAGCAGTTTATCGTGGGCCTTCCCCAGAGGAGTGACTAATGAAAAACTGTTTTTT; D: .; V: TRBV27; J: TRBJ1-4; size: .
CDR3: CASRQGRGYTF; DNA: TGTGCCAGCAGACAGGGTAGGGGCTACACCTTC; D: .; V: TRBV6-5; J: TRBJ1-2; size: .
CDR3: CSARGTPPDTGELFF; DNA: TGCAGCGCTCGCGGGACACCTCCGGACACCGGGGAGCTGTTTTTT; D: .; V: TRBV29-1; J: TRBJ2-2; size: .
CDR3: CATRGVDGYTF; DNA: TGTGCCACCAGAGGGGTAGATGGCTACACCTTC; D: .; V: TRBV24-1; J: TRBJ1-2; size: .
CDR3: CASSTPSGTEGNQPQHF; DNA: TGTGCCAGCAGTACTCCCTCAGGGACAGAAGGCAATCAGCCCCAGCATTTT; D: TRBD1; V: TRBV28; J: TRBJ1-5; size: once
CDR3: CASSDQENTEAFF; DNA: TGTGCCAGCAGTGATCAGGAGAACACTGAAGCTTTCTTT; D: .; V: TRBV2; J: TRBJ1-1; size: few
CDR3: CASRSGTSGKLEETQYF; DNA: TGCGCCAGCAGGTCCGGGACTAGCGGGAAATTGGAAGAGACCCAGTACTTC; D: TRBD2; V: TRBV5-1; J: TRBJ2-5; size: once
CDR3: CASSSRLAGGYEQFF; DNA: TGTGCCAGCAGCTCGCGACTAGCGGGGGGATATGAGCAGTTCTTC; D: TRBD2; V: TRBV5-4; J: TRBJ2-1; size: .
CDR3: CASISHGQNYGYTF; DNA: TGTGCCAGCATTTCCCATGGACAGAACTATGGCTACACCTTC; D: .; V: TRBV7-8; J: TRBJ1-2; size: .
CDR3: CASSPGTGLAGGRGTDTQYF; DNA: TGTGCCAGCAGCCCTGGGACTGGGCTAGCGGGGGGGCGGGGCACAGATACGCAGTATTTT; D: TRBD2; V: TRBV5-4; J: TRBJ2-3; size: .
CDR3: CASSQGTSGGNQETQYF; DNA: TGCGCCAGCAGCCAAGGGACTAGCGGGGGGAACCAAGAGACCCAGTACTTC; D: TRBD2; V: TRBV4-1; J: TRBJ2-5; size: few